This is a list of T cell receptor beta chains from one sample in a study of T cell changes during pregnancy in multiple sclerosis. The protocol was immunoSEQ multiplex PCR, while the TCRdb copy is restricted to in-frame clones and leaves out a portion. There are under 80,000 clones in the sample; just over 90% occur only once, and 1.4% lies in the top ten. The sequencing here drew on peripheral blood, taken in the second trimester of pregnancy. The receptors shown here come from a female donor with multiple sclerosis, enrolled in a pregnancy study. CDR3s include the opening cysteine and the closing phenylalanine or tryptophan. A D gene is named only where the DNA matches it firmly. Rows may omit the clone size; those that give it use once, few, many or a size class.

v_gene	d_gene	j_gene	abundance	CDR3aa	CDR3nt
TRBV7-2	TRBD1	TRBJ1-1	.	CASSLEPKRQGGIFF	TGTGCCAGCAGCCTCGAACCAAAACGACAGGGCGGGATTTTCTTT
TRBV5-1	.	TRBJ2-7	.	CASSLVNGGEQYF	TGCGCCAGCAGCTTGGTCAATGGCGGAGAGCAGTACTTC
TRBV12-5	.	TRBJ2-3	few	CASAVTATSTDTQYF	TGTGCTAGTGCCGTGACAGCGACTAGCACAGATACGCAGTATTTT
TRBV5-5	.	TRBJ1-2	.	CASSFREGFFHTF	TGTGCCAGCAGCTTCCGGGAGGGTTTCTTTCACACCTTC
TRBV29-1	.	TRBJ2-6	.	CSVGADSGANVLTF	TGCAGCGTTGGCGCGGACTCTGGGGCCAACGTCCTGACTTTC
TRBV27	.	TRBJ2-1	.	CASSSIASSNNEQFF	TGTGCCAGCAGTTCCATAGCAAGCAGTAACAATGAGCAGTTCTTC
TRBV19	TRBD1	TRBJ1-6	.	CASSVDRAGSPLHF	TGTGCCAGTAGTGTCGACAGGGCTGGATCACCCCTCCACTTT
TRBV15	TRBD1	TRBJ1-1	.	CATSRDRTGEAFF	TGTGCCACCAGCAGAGATCGGACAGGGGAAGCTTTCTTT
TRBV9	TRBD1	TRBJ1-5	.	CASSVEGARGQPQHF	TGTGCCAGCAGCGTAGAGGGGGCAAGGGGTCAGCCCCAGCATTTT
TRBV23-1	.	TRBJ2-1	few	CASSQSHTPRNEQFF	TGCGCCAGCAGTCAATCCCATACCCCGCGCAATGAGCAGTTCTTC
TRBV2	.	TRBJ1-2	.	CASSEKQAKPHGYTF	TGTGCCAGCAGTGAAAAACAGGCTAAACCCCATGGCTACACCTTC
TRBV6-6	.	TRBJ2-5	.	CASSYSREQETQYF	TGTGCCAGCAGTTACAGCCGGGAGCAAGAGACCCAGTACTTC
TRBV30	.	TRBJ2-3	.	CAWTQPGATDTQYF	TGTGCCTGGACACAACCGGGAGCCACAGATACGCAGTATTTT
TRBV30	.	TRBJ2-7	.	CAWNNRDKTYEQYF	TGTGCCTGGAATAACCGGGACAAGACCTACGAGCAGTACTTC
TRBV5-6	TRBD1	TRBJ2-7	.	CASSSPDRLHYEQYF	TGTGCCAGCAGCTCCCCGGACAGGCTTCACTACGAGCAGTACTTC
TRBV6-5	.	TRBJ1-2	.	CASTGGFDYGYTF	TGTGCCAGCACGGGGGGCTTCGACTATGGCTACACCTTC
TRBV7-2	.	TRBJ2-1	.	CASSLNDNNEQFF	TGTGCCAGCAGCCTGAACGACAACAATGAGCAGTTCTTC
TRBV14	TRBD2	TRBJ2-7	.	CAMPGGRF	TGTGCCATGCCGGGGGGAAGATTC
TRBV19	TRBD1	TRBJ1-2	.	CASKRAFGQGGGYTF	TGTGCCAGTAAGCGGGCATTTGGACAGGGAGGTGGCTACACCTTC
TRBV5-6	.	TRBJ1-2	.	CASSLGQGSYGYTF	TGTGCCAGCAGCTTGGGGCAGGGATCCTATGGCTACACCTTC
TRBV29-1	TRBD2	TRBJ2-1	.	CSVATTSGRNNEQFF	TGCAGCGTGGCTACCACTAGCGGGAGGAACAATGAGCAGTTCTTC
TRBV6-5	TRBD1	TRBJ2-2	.	CASSRQGARTGELFF	TGTGCCAGCAGTCGACAGGGGGCGCGTACCGGGGAGCTGTTTTTT
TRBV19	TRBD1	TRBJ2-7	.	CASSAGQAYEQYF	TGTGCCAGTAGTGCGGGACAGGCCTACGAGCAGTACTTC
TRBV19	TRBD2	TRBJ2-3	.	CASGRTSGTDTQYF	TGTGCCAGCGGTCGGACTAGCGGGACAGATACGCAGTATTTT
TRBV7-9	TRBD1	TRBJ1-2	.	CASSFGTAVFGYTF	TGTGCCAGCAGCTTCGGGACAGCAGTTTTTGGCTACACCTTC
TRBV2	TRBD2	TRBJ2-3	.	CATASGRINTDTQYF	TGTGCCACAGCTAGCGGGAGGATCAACACAGATACGCAGTATTTT
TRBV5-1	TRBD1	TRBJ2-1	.	CASSSQGEPIYNEQFF	TGCGCCAGCAGCTCCCAGGGGGAACCAATATACAATGAGCAGTTCTTC
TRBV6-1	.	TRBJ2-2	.	CASKPVNTGELFF	TGTGCCAGCAAACCAGTGAACACCGGGGAGCTGTTTTTT
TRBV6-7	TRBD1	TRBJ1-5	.	CASRRQGSSNQPQHF	TGTGCCAGCAGGAGACAGGGTTCGAGCAATCAGCCCCAGCATTTT
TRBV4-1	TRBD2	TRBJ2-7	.	CASTFGLAGGEQYF	TGCGCCAGCACCTTCGGACTAGCGGGGGGCGAGCAGTACTTC
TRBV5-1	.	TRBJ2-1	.	CASNPRELIYNEQFF	TGCGCCAGCAATCCTAGGGAGCTGATTTACAATGAGCAGTTCTTC
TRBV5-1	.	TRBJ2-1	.	CASSLARQGYLGTNNEQFF	TGCGCCAGCAGCTTGGCCCGTCAGGGGTATTTGGGGACAAACAATGAGCAGTTCTTC
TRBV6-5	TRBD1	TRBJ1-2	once	CASSYRGGLDGYTF	TGTGCCAGCAGTTACCGAGGGGGCTTGGATGGCTACACCTTC
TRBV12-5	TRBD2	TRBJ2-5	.	CASGLVGGGGTQYF	TGTGCTAGTGGTTTAGTAGGCGGGGGGGGGACCCAGTACTTC
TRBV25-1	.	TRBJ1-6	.	CASSEYSRDNSPLHF	TGTGCCAGCAGTGAATATTCCAGGGATAATTCACCCCTCCACTTT
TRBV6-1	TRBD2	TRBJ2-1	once	CALTGSSGFNEQFF	TGTGCCCTAACGGGATCTAGCGGATTCAATGAGCAGTTCTTC
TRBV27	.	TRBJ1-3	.	CASKEHLGGNTIYF	TGTGCCAGCAAGGAACATCTCGGGGGAAACACCATATATTTT
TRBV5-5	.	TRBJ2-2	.	CASGTTGQIAYTGELFF	TGTGCCAGCGGGACGACAGGCCAGATCGCCTACACCGGGGAGCTGTTTTTT
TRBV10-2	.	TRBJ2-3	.	CASRGASTDTQYF	TGCGCCAGCAGGGGGGCGAGCACAGATACGCAGTATTTT
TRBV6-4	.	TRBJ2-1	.	CASSDGQADHNEQFF	TGTGCCAGCAGCGATGGCCAGGCAGACCACAATGAGCAGTTCTTC
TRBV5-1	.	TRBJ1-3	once	CASSPSDRTIYF	TGCGCCAGCAGCCCGAGTGATCGGACCATATATTTT
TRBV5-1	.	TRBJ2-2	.	CASSLGAFRTGELFF	TGCGCCAGCAGCTTGGGGGCCTTTCGGACCGGGGAGCTGTTTTTT
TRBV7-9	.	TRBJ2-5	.	CASSGPQGILGTQYF	TGTGCCAGCAGCGGGCCCCAGGGGATACTGGGGACCCAGTACTTC
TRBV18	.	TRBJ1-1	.	CASSPLFTAGTEAFF	TGTGCCAGCTCACCACTTTTCACTGCAGGCACTGAAGCTTTCTTT
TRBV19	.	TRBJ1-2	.	CASSILGALVGYTF	TGTGCCAGTAGTATTTTGGGGGCCCTAGTGGGCTACACCTTC
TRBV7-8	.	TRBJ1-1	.	CASSLPGSYEAFF	TGTGCCAGCAGCTTACCAGGGTCCTATGAAGCTTTCTTT
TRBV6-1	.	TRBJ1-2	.	CASTGANYGYTF	TGTGCCAGCACCGGAGCTAACTATGGCTACACCTTC
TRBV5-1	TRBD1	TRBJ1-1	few	CASSGTGGASTEAFF	TGCGCCAGCAGCGGGACAGGGGGCGCGAGCACTGAAGCTTTCTTT